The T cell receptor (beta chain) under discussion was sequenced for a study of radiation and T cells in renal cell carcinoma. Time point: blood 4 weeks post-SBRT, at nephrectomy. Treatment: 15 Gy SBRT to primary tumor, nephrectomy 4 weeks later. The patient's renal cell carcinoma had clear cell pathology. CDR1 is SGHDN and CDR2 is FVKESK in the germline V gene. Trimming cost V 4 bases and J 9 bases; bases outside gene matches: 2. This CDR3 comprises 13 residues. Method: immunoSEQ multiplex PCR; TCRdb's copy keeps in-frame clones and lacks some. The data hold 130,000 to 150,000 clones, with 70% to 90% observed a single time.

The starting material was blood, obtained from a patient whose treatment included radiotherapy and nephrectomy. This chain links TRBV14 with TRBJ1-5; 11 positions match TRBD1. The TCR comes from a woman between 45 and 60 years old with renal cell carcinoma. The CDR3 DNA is TGTGCCAGCAGCCCGGGACAGGGGGGGCCCCAGCATTTT. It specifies CASSPGQGGPQHF.